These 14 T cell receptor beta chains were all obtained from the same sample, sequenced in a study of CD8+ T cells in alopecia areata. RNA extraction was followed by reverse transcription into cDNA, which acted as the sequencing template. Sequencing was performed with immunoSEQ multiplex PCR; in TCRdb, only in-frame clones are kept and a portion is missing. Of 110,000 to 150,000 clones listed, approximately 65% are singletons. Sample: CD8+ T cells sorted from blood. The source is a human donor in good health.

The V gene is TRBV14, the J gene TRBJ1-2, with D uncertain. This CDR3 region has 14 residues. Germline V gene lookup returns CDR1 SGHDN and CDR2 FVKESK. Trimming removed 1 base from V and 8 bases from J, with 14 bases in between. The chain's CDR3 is CASSQAINFGGYTF. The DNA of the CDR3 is TGTGCCAGCAGCCAAGCCATAAACTTCGGAGGCTACACCTTC.

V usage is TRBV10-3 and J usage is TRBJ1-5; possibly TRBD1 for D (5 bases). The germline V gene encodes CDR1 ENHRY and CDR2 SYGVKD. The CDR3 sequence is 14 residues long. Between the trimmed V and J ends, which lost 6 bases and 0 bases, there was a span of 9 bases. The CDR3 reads CAISRQYSNQPQHF. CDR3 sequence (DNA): TGTGCCATCAGCCGACAGTATAGCAATCAGCCCCAGCATTTT.

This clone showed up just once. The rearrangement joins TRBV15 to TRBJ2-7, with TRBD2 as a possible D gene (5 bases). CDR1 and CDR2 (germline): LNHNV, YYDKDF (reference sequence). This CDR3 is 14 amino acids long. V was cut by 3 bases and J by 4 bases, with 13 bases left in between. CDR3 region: CATSSRRTPYEQYF. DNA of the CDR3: TGTGCCACCAGCAGCCGACGGACTCCGTACGAGCAGTACTTC.

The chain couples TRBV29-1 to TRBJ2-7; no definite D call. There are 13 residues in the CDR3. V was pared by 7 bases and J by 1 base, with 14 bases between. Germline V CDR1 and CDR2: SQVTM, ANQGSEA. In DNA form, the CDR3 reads TGCAGCGCCTCGGTGACCACTTCCTACGAGCAGTACTTC. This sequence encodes CSASVTTSYEQYF.

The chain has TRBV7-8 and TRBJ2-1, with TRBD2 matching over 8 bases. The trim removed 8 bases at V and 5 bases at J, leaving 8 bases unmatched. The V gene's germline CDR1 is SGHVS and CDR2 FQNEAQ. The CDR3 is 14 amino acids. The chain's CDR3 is CASGGRILNNEQFF. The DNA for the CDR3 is TGTGCCAGCGGCGGGAGGATCCTTAACAATGAGCAGTTCTTC.

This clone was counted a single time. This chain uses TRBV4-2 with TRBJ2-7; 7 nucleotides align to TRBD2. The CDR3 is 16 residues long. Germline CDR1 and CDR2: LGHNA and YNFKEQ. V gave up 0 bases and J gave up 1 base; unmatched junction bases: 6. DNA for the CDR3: TGTGCCAGCAGCCAAGAGGGGCTAGCGGCTTCCTACGAGCAGTACTTC. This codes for CASSQEGLAASYEQYF.

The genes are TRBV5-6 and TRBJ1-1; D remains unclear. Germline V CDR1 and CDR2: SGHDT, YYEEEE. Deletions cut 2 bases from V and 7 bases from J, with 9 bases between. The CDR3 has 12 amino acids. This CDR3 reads CASSFRSGEAFF. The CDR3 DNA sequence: TGTGCCAGCAGCTTTCGGAGTGGTGAAGCTTTCTTT.

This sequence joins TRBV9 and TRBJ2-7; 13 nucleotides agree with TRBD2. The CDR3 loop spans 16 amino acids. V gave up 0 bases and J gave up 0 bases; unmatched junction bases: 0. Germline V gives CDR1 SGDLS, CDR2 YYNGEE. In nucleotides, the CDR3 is TGTGCCAGCAGCGTAGGGACTAGCGGGAGCTCCTACGAGCAGTACTTC. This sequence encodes CASSVGTSGSSYEQYF.

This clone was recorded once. The DNA of the CDR3 is TGTGCCAGCAGTGGGGGACAGTCTATTAATGAAAAACTGTTTTTT. Amino acids: CASSGGQSINEKLFF. The J gene is TRBJ1-4, the V gene TRBV25-1; 7 positions match TRBD1. The CDR3 consists of 15 residues. After removal of 4 bases from V and 4 bases from J, the junction contained 6 bases not matched to a gene. CDR1 and CDR2 from the germline V gene are MGHDK and SYGVNS.

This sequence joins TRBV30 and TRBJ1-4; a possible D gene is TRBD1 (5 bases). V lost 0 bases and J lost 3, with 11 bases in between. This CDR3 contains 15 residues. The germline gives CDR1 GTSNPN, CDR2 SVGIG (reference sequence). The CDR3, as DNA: TGTGCCTGGAGTGTACTGGGGGTACCTAATGAAAAACTGTTTTTT. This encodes CAWSVLGVPNEKLFF.

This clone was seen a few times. The CDR3 coding sequence is TGTGCCAGTAGTATAGTATTTTCGTCGGGGAACACCGGGGAGCTGTTTTTT. Its translation is CASSIVFSSGNTGELFF. The chain couples TRBV19 to TRBJ2-2; D remains unclear. Trimming cost V 1 base and J 1 base, with 13 bases left between them. The CDR3 runs 17 residues. Per germline, CDR1 LNHDA and CDR2 SQIVND (reference sequence).

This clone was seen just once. In nucleotides, the CDR3 is TGTGCCAGCAGTGAACAGGGGGCGCTGAGCGGTGATACGCAGTATTTT. Its translation: CASSEQGALSGDTQYF. This sequence joins TRBV6-1 and TRBJ2-3; 8 bases are a match to TRBD1. There are 16 residues in the CDR3. J gave up 6 bases and V 2 bases, and 10 bases lay outside the gene matches. CDR1 MNHNS and CDR2 SASEGT come from the germline V gene.

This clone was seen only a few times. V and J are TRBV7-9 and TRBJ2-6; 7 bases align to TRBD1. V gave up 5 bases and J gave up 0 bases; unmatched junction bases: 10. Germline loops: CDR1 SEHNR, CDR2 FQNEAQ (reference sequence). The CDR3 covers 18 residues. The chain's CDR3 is CASSLLTGSSSGANVLTF. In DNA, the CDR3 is TGTGCCAGCAGCCTACTGACAGGGTCCAGCTCTGGGGCCAACGTCCTGACTTTC.

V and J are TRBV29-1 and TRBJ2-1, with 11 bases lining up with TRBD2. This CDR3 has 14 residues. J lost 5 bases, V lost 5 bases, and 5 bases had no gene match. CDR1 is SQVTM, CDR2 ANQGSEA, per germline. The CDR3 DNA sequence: TGCAGCGTTATCGGGACTAGCGGACACAATGAGCAGTTCTTC. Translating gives CSVIGTSGHNEQFF.